This is a list of T cell receptor beta chains from one sample in a study of T cell repertoires in cytomegalovirus infection. TCRdb re-called the reads through MiXCR, storing one row per CDR3 protein. This sample has hundreds of thousands of distinct CDR3 sequences, with roughly 24% found just once. Sequencing input: CD8+ T cells from PBMCs. Every receptor here comes from a human donor in good health (CMV status not recorded). Some clones in this sample may be carry-over from other donors' samples. Each CDR3 is given with its conserved first and last residue. Each record gives: D gene, J gene, V gene, clone size, CDR3 DNA, CDR3 protein. The D gene is left open where the match is weak. Clone sizes are given selectively: once, few, many, or a class where the clone is expanded.

-	TRBJ2-2	TRBV29-1	-	TGCAGCGTTGCCGGGTTCACCGGGGAGCTGTTTTTT	CSVAGFTGELFF
TRBD2	TRBJ2-7	TRBV3-1	-	TGTGCCAGCAGCCAAGAAGCCAGCGGGGGTCTATACGAGCAGTACTTC	CASSQEASGGLYEQYF
TRBD1	TRBJ1-2	TRBV6-5	few	TGTGCCAGCAGTTACCCGGGACAGGGCCGTGGCTACACCTTC	CASSYPGQGRGYTF
TRBD2	TRBJ2-1	TRBV2	many	TGTGCCAGCAGGGGTGCTAGCGGGGAGTGGATCTCCTACAATGAGCAGTTCTTC	CASRGASGEWISYNEQFF
-	TRBJ2-2	TRBV4-3	few	TGCGCCAGCAGCCAAGTGTTCACCGGGGAGCTGTTTTTT	CASSQVFTGELFF
-	TRBJ1-5	TRBV6-2/TRBV6-3	-	TGTGCCACCGGCAGAAATCAGCCCCAGCATTTT	CATGRNQPQHF
TRBD1	TRBJ2-7	TRBV4-1	many	TGCGCCAGCAGCCAGGACAGGGACCGATCAACCTACGAGCAGTACTTC	CASSQDRDRSTYEQYF
-	TRBJ1-5	TRBV20-1	-	TGCAGTGCTAGCAACAGGGTATGGGGCAATCAGCCCCAGCATTTT	CSASNRVWGNQPQHF
-	TRBJ1-2	TRBV7-6	-	TGTGCCAGCAGCCCCGAGGGGGACTATGGCTACACCTTC	CASSPEGDYGYTF
-	TRBJ2-5	TRBV28	few	TGTGCCAGCAGTCCGACAGTCCAAGAGACCCAGTACTTC	CASSPTVQETQYF
-	TRBJ1-5	TRBV15	-	TGTGCCACCAGCAGAGATCGGGGGGGAAGTCAGCCCCAGCATTTT	CATSRDRGGSQPQHF
-	TRBJ1-2	TRBV7-9	many	TGTGCCAGCAGCCCCGGGGGGTCCGGCTACACCTTC	CASSPGGSGYTF
-	TRBJ2-3	TRBV12-5	many	TGTGCTAGTGGTTTGGGTTTCACAGATACGCAGTATTTT	CASGLGFTDTQYF
-	TRBJ2-3	TRBV9	few	TGTGCCAGCAGCCCGTCGGGCCGCGCAGATACGCAGTATTTT	CASSPSGRADTQYF
-	TRBJ1-2	TRBV6-6	-	TGTGCCAGCAGTTACACTTCTAGGGACGGCTACACCTTC	CASSYTSRDGYTF
-	TRBJ1-4	TRBV29-1	-	TGCAGCGCCGGAGGGGGGACTACTAATGAAAAACTGTTTTTT	CSAGGGTTNEKLFF
-	TRBJ1-2	TRBV14	few	TGTGCCAGCAGCCAAGTTGAAGGGCGGACCCGGAGTGGCTACACCTTC	CASSQVEGRTRSGYTF
-	TRBJ1-1	TRBV20-1	-	TGCAGTGCTCCGACGGGATTGATGAACACTGAAGCTTTCTTT	CSAPTGLMNTEAFF
TRBD1	TRBJ2-1	TRBV10-3	many	TGTGCCATCAGTGCCGGGGACAGGGGCTACAATGAGCAGTTCTTC	CAISAGDRGYNEQFF
-	TRBJ1-1	TRBV19	many	TGTGCCAGTAGTATCGGACGCAACACTGAAGCTTTCTTT	CASSIGRNTEAFF
-	TRBJ2-5	TRBV12-3/TRBV12-4	-	TGTGCCAGCAGTCCGACGGATCTCCAAGAGACCCAGTACTTC	CASSPTDLQETQYF
-	TRBJ1-5	TRBV7-9	-	TGTGCCAGCAGCTTAACGGCAGGTAGCAATCAGCCCCAGCATTTT	CASSLTAGSNQPQHF
-	TRBJ1-6	TRBV4-1	-	TGCGCCAGCAGCCAGTCAGGTTCCCTCCACTTT	CASSQSGSLHF
-	TRBJ2-1	TRBV5-5	-	TGTGCCAGCAGCCCTCAGGGTATCTCCTACAATGAGCAGTTCTTC	CASSPQGISYNEQFF
TRBD1	TRBJ1-4	TRBV2	-	TGTGCCAGCGAGGGGACAGCATTTGAAAAACTGTTTTTT	CASEGTAFEKLFF
-	TRBJ2-5	TRBV23-1	once	TGCGCCAGCAGTCAATCCTTCCCAGAGACCCAGTACTTC	CASSQSFPETQYF
-	TRBJ2-2	TRBV4-1	-	TGCGCCAGCAGCCTGACCGGGGAGCTGGTTTTT	CASSLTGELVF
-	TRBJ2-1	TRBV6-1	many	TGTGCCAGCAGTGATAGACCTCAGGGTCTATCCTACAATGAGCAGTTCTTC	CASSDRPQGLSYNEQFF